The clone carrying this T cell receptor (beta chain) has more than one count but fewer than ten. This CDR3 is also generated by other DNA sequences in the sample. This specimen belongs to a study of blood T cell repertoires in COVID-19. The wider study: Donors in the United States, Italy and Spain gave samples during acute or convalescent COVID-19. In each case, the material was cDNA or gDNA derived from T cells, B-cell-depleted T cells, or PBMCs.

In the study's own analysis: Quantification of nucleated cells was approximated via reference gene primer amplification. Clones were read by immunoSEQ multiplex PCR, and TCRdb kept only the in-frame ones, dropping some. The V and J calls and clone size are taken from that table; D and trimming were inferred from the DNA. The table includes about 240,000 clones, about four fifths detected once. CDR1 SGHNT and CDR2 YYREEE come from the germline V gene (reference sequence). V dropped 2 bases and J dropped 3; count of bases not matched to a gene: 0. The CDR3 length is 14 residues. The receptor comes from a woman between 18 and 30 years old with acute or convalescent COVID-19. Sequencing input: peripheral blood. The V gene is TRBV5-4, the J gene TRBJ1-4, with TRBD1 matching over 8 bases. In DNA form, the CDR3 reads TGTGCCAGCAGCTTACAGGGGGCTAATGAAAAACTGTTTTTT. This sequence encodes CASSLQGANEKLFF.